Below are 27 T cell receptor beta chains sequenced from a single sample in a study of shared clonotypes between healthy human individuals. Here immunoSEQ multiplex PCR was the method, and the copy in TCRdb shows in-frame clones only, minus some. This sample yields millions of clones, of which roughly 92% are seen a single time; about 0.13% belongs to the top ten. The source material was naive CD4+ T cells sorted from blood. Subset reported: CD45RA+ positively selected. All receptors derive from a man aged 18-30 years in good health.

DNA of the CDR3: TGTGCCAGTGGGACGCGGGAACATAATTCACCCCTCCACTTT. It specifies CASGTREHNSPLHF. The rearrangement joins TRBV19 to TRBJ1-6; D is perhaps TRBD1 (5 bases). The germline V and J ends were trimmed by 8 bases and 5 bases, with 13 bases remaining between them. This CDR3 contains 14 residues. Germline values: CDR1 LNHDA, CDR2 SQIVND (reference sequence).

V is TRBV7-9 and J is TRBJ2-5; D is perhaps TRBD1 (6 bases). Germline CDR1 reads SEHNR; CDR2 reads FQNEAQ (reference sequence). The length of the CDR3 is 15 residues. V was trimmed by 2 bases and J by 2 bases, leaving 12 bases between them. The CDR3 nucleotides are TGTGCCAGCAGCTTACAAACAGGGCGTCAAGAGACCCAGTACTTC. Amino acids: CASSLQTGRQETQYF.

The V gene is TRBV5-4, the J gene TRBJ1-2, with a tentative D call TRBD1 (6 bases). Germline V gene sequence: CDR1 SGHNT, CDR2 YYREEE (reference sequence). The CDR3 sequence is 14 residues long. With 3 bases removed from V and 4 bases from J, the gap between germline ends came to 13 bases. CDR3 sequence reads: CASSSPTGGYGYTF. In DNA, the CDR3 is TGTGCCAGCAGCTCACCGACAGGAGGCTATGGCTACACCTTC.

This chain uses TRBV11-2 with TRBJ1-1; a weak D match, TRBD1 (6 bases). Trimming removed 5 bases at V and 4 bases at J, with 14 bases between. The CDR3 covers 14 residues. Germline values: CDR1 SGHAT, CDR2 FQNNGV. This CDR3 reads CASSAQQGGTEAFF. CDR3 coding DNA: TGTGCCAGCAGCGCGCAACAGGGCGGCACTGAAGCTTTCTTT.

CDR3: CASSTAPGQANYGYTF. CDR3 in DNA: TGCGCCAGCAGTACCGCCCCGGGACAGGCTAACTATGGCTACACCTTC. The chain has TRBV5-1 and TRBJ1-2; 8 nucleotides align to TRBD1. CDR1 and CDR2 (germline): SGHRS, YFSETQ. Germline trimming cut 5 bases from V and 0 bases from J; bases unmatched to any gene: 9. This CDR3 region has 16 residues.

The chain joins TRBV5-6 to TRBJ2-7, with 7 bases identical to TRBD2. The CDR3 runs to 15 residues. CDR1 is SGHDT, CDR2 YYEEEE, per germline. Trimming took 5 bases from V and 1 from J; bases not matched to a gene: 9. Here the CDR3 reads CASRGGRQPSYEQYF. The CDR3 nucleotides are TGTGCCAGCAGGGGAGGGCGACAGCCGTCCTACGAGCAGTACTTC.

This chain connects TRBV27 to TRBJ1-1, with D hard to call. The CDR3 contains 14 residues. Germline V CDR1 and CDR2: MNHEY, SMNVEV (reference sequence). Trimming removed 0 bases at V and 10 bases at J, with 15 bases between. The CDR3 nucleotides read TGTGCCAGCAGTTTATCCTCCCCTGGCACCACAGCTTTCTTT. This translates into CASSLSSPGTTAFF.

The chain combines TRBV25-1 with TRBJ2-5, with TRBD2 matching over 7 bases. The CDR3 covers 16 residues. Trimming removed 0 bases from V and 7 bases from J; junction bases left unmatched: 11. The germline V gene has CDR1 MGHDK and CDR2 SYGVNS. CDR3 nucleotide sequence: TGTGCCAGCAGTGAATATTCTAGCGGTGCCGGTCGGACCCAGTACTTC. It encodes CASSEYSSGAGRTQYF.

The chain uses TRBV14 and TRBJ1-3, with unresolved D. The CDR3 loop spans 16 amino acids. Trimming took 0 bases from V and 2 from J, leaving 11 bases between them. Germline V gene data show CDR1 as SGHDN and CDR2 as FVKESK. The CDR3 DNA follows: TGTGCCAGCAGCCAAGACCGCCTGGGCCCTGGAAACACCATATATTTT. Translating gives CASSQDRLGPGNTIYF.

On this clone: The same CDR3 also results from other DNA sequences found in this sample. The chain couples TRBV5-6 to TRBJ2-5; the D gene is possibly TRBD2 (6 bases). V was shortened by 4 bases and J by 1 base, with 8 bases between the two germline ends. This CDR3 spans 13 amino acids. Germline V gene lookup returns CDR1 SGHDT and CDR2 YYEEEE. For the CDR3, the DNA is TGTGCCAGCAGCCGGGGACTCCAAGAGACCCAGTACTTC. This gives the protein CASSRGLQETQYF.

The V and J genes are TRBV5-1 and TRBJ2-2, with D tentatively TRBD2 (6 bases). CDR1 is SGHRS, CDR2 YFSETQ, per germline. V was pared by 3 bases and J by 7 bases, with 13 bases between. The CDR3 is 14 amino acids. Here the CDR3 reads CASSSPRGSGELFF. CDR3 nucleotides: TGCGCCAGCAGCTCGCCGCGGGGCAGCGGGGAGCTGTTTTTT.

This chain connects TRBV4-1 to TRBJ1-2, with TRBD1 matching over 7 bases. Germline V lookup: CDR1 MGHRA, CDR2 YSYEKL. The J segment lost 5 bases and the V segment lost 10 bases, leaving 7 bases of the junction unmatched. The CDR3 sequence is 12 residues long. The CDR3 here is CANETGLYGYTF. In DNA form, the CDR3 reads TGCGCCAACGAGACAGGGTTATATGGCTACACCTTC.

This rearrangement joins TRBV10-3 to TRBJ2-1; 13 nucleotides match TRBD2. Germline V gene lookup returns CDR1 ENHRY and CDR2 SYGVKD. V was pared by 10 bases and J by 0 bases, with 9 bases of the junction left unmatched. This CDR3 is 17 amino acids long. CDR3 bases: TGTGCCACCAAGGGGACTAGCGGGGATAGCTCCTACAATGAGCAGTTCTTC. This sequence encodes CATKGTSGDSSYNEQFF.

This clone was detected a few times. CDR3 coding DNA: TGTGCCAGCTCTCCCAGGGAAAATAGCAATCAGCCCCAGCATTTT. Translating gives CASSPRENSNQPQHF. The chain is built from TRBV18 and TRBJ1-5; maybe TRBD1 (5 bases). Per germline, CDR1 KGHSH and CDR2 LQKENI. The V end lost 6 bases, the J end lost 0 bases, and 12 bases lay between the germline ends. This CDR3 has 15 amino acids.

This rearrangement joins TRBV6-5 to TRBJ1-2; TRBD1 is a possible D gene (5 bases). The CDR3 consists of 13 residues. Germline values: CDR1 MNHEY, CDR2 SVGAGI. V was pared by 8 bases and J by 6 bases, with 16 bases between. CDR3 in amino acids: CASGPTAYNGYTF. CDR3 coding DNA: TGTGCCAGCGGACCGACAGCCTATAATGGCTACACCTTC.

This rearrangement joins TRBV5-8 to TRBJ1-1; D uncertain. CDR3 length equals 15 residues. With 0 bases removed from V and 4 bases from J, the gap between germline ends came to 13 bases. Germline-derived CDR1 and CDR2 are SGHTS and YDEGEE. CDR3 sequence: CASSLGPPVVTEAFF. Here the CDR3 DNA reads TGTGCCAGCAGCTTGGGGCCACCGGTCGTCACTGAAGCTTTCTTT.

In its sample, this clone was seen once. The chain links TRBV6-1 to TRBJ1-2; 7 positions agree with TRBD1. CDR1 and CDR2 from the germline V gene are MNHNS and SASEGT. This CDR3 has 13 amino acids. Germline trimming cut 8 bases from V and 0 bases from J; bases unmatched to any gene: 3. DNA of the CDR3: TGTGCCAGCTTGGACAGGTCTAACTATGGCTACACCTTC. Its protein product is CASLDRSNYGYTF.

With regard to this clone: The sample carries other DNA sequences with the same CDR3. The chain uses TRBV4-1 and TRBJ2-7; 9 nucleotides match TRBD2. The ends lost 1 base at V and 3 bases at J; junction bases unmatched: 7. CDR1 and CDR2 from the germline V gene are MGHRA and YSYEKL. The CDR3 sequence is 16 residues long. CDR3 amino acids: CASSQGLAGTDYEQYF. CDR3 in DNA: TGCGCCAGCAGCCAAGGCCTAGCGGGGACAGACTACGAGCAGTACTTC.

The CDR3 DNA reads as TGTGCCAGCAGCTTAGGCCCCAGGGGACCCTACGAGCAGTACTTC. Residues: CASSLGPRGPYEQYF. The V call is TRBV13, the J call TRBJ2-7; maybe TRBD1 (6 bases). V shed 0 bases and J shed 2 bases, with 11 bases lying between them. This CDR3 has 15 amino acids. Germline V gene lookup returns CDR1 PRHDT and CDR2 FYEKMQ (reference sequence).

V usage is TRBV11-2 and J usage is TRBJ1-1, with 7 bases that match TRBD1. The CDR3 sequence is 15 residues long. Germline trimming cut 4 bases from V and 1 base from J; bases unmatched to any gene: 6. Germline-derived CDR1 and CDR2 are SGHAT and FQNNGV. CDR3 sequence (DNA): TGTGCCAGCAGCTGGAGGGACAGCCGGAACACTGAAGCTTTCTTT. It translates to CASSWRDSRNTEAFF.

The chain has TRBV7-9 and TRBJ1-1; D unresolved. CDR3 length: 14 residues. Germline-derived CDR1 and CDR2 are SEHNR and FQNEAQ (reference sequence). The V gene lost 5 bases and the J gene lost 1 base, with 11 bases spanning the gap. CDR3 DNA: TGTGCCAGCAGCGTATTTCACGAGAACACTGAAGCTTTCTTT. Translated: CASSVFHENTEAFF. Full variable domain (remainder filled in from reference TRBV7-9 and TRBJ1-1): DTGVSQNPRHKITKRGQNVTFRCDPISEHNRLYWYRQTLGQGPEFLTYFQNEAQLEKSRLLSDRFSAERPKGSFSTLEIQRTEQGDSAMYLCASSVFHENTEAFFGQGTRLTVV.

The chain employs TRBV5-1 and TRBJ2-7, with 9 bases identical to TRBD2. The junction had 6 bases not matched to a gene; V was cut back by 0 bases and J by 2 bases. CDR1 and CDR2 from the germline V gene are SGHRS and YFSETQ. This CDR3 region has 16 residues. The CDR3: CASSLEGGRVAYEQYF. The CDR3 DNA follows: TGCGCCAGCAGCTTGGAGGGCGGGAGGGTTGCCTACGAGCAGTACTTC.

The chain uses TRBV10-1 and TRBJ2-3; 10 bases map to TRBD1. Germline assignment: CDR1 WNHNN and CDR2 SYGVQD (reference sequence). The V segment lost 6 bases and the J segment 5 bases; nucleotides outside the gene matches: 5. CDR3 length: 14 amino acids. Here the CDR3 DNA reads TGCGCCAGCAGCGACAGGGGGCTGAAAGATACGCAGTATTTT. Translated: CASSDRGLKDTQYF.

The rearrangement uses TRBV19 and TRBJ2-3; D is perhaps TRBD2 (6 bases). The CDR3 is made up of 15 amino acids. Trimming removed 4 bases at V and 4 bases at J, with 15 bases between. Per the germline V gene, CDR1 is LNHDA and CDR2 is SQIVND (reference sequence). In DNA form, the CDR3 reads TGTGCCAGTAGTACTAGCGTCCTTGACGCAGATACGCAGTATTTT. The encoded protein is CASSTSVLDADTQYF.

The chain carries TRBV2 and TRBJ1-1; D ambiguous. V was clipped by 6 bases and J by 7 bases, with 12 bases between them. The CDR3 sequence is 12 residues long. CDR1 is SNHLY and CDR2 is FYNNEI in the germline V gene. CDR3 region: CASSGSLLEAFF. In DNA form, the CDR3 reads TGTGCCAGCAGCGGGTCTCTCCTTGAAGCTTTCTTT.

The chain uses TRBV4-1 and TRBJ2-3; TRBD2 might be the D (6 bases). The V and J ends lost 0 bases and 7 bases respectively, with 23 bases between them. The CDR3 covers 18 residues. From germline, CDR1 is MGHRA and CDR2 YSYEKL. The CDR3 loop is CASSQDPAGGALGYTQYF. In DNA, the CDR3 is TGCGCCAGCAGCCAAGATCCGGCAGGAGGGGCCCTGGGGTATACGCAGTATTTT.

The gene calls are TRBV19 and TRBJ1-4, with D possibly being TRBD1 (5 bases). Trimming cost V 3 bases and J 8 bases, with 16 bases left between them. Germline V gives CDR1 LNHDA, CDR2 SQIVND (reference sequence). The CDR3 is 15 residues long. The CDR3 DNA sequence: TGTGCCAGTAGTATTGTGGGGGGACCTGGAGAAAAACTGTTTTTT. Translation: CASSIVGGPGEKLFF.